This TCR beta chain appears in the sequencing data of a study of cytomegalovirus exposure and HLA in healthy donors. Overall study: Ancestry clustering placed roughly 86% of over 300 genotyped donors in the Caucasian-associated cluster. Study-wide points: Productive rates of about 90% or about 30% were seen for most TCR beta V segments in an earlier analysis. TRBV6-2, TRBV6-3 and some other V segments were unresolvable in 87-base-pair reads.

The PCR employed 60 Vbeta primers together with 13 Jbeta primers. Here immunoSEQ multiplex PCR was the method, and the copy in TCRdb shows in-frame clones only, minus some. This table holds some 34,000 clones. The CDR3 has 14 residues. V lost 1 base and J lost 2, with 8 bases in between. The V gene's germline CDR1 is MGHRA and CDR2 YSYEKL. In regard to this clone: The antigen is not known.

The chain carries TRBV4-1 and TRBJ1-2; D unclear. Material for sequencing was PBMCs. The TCR originated in a middle-aged man in good health and CMV-seronegative. The CDR3 coding sequence is TGCGCCAGCAGCCAAGTCCCCAGAAACTATGGCTACACCTTC. Translation: CASSQVPRNYGYTF.